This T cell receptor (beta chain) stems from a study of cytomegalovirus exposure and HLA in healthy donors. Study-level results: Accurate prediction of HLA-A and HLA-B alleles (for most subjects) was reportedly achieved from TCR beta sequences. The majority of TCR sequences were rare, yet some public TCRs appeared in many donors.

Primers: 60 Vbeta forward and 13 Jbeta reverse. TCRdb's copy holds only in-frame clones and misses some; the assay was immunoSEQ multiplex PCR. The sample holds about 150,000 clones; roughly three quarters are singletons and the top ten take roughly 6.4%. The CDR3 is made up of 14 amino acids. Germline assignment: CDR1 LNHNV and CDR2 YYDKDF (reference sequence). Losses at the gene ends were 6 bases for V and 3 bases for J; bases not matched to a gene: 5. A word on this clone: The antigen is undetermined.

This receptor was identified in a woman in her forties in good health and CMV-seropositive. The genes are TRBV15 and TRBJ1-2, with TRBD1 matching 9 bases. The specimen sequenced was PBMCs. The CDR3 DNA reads TGTGCCACCAGTCCCGGGACAGGGTACTATGGCTACACCTTC. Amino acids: CATSPGTGYYGYTF.